Shown below are 13 T cell receptor beta chains from a single sample sequenced in a study of blood T cell repertoires in COVID-19. The assay was immunoSEQ multiplex PCR, and TCRdb's table has in-frame clones only and misses some. The table records 200,000 to 250,000 clones, around nine tenths of them present only once. The sample taken for sequencing was PBMCs or T cells enriched from blood (not recorded which). Receptor source: a woman aged 45-65 years who had recovered from COVID-19.

On this clone itself: Other DNA sequences within the sample encode an identical CDR3. V is TRBV28 and J is TRBJ2-7, with unresolved D. From germline, CDR1 is MDHEN and CDR2 SYDVKM. The germline V and J ends were trimmed by 2 bases and 0 bases, with 5 bases remaining between them. The CDR3 is 13 residues long. The CDR3 sequence: CASSLRSSYEQYF. The CDR3 nucleotides read TGTGCCAGCAGTTTACGGAGCTCCTACGAGCAGTACTTC. Based on the CDR3 plus reference TRBV28 and TRBJ2-7, the full variable domain is DVKVTQSSRYLVKRTGEKVFLECVQDMDHENMFWYRQDPGLGLRLIYFSYDVKMKEKGDIPEGYSVSREKKERFSLILESASTNQTSMYLCASSLRSSYEQYFGPGTRLTVT.

The V call is TRBV18, the J call TRBJ2-2; 9 positions agree with TRBD2. V shed 3 bases and J 6 bases; nucleotides not matched to a gene: 5. Germline loops: CDR1 KGHSH, CDR2 LQKENI. This CDR3 is 15 amino acids long. The CDR3, as DNA: TGTGCCAGCTCACCTGGCGGGAGGGCCTCCGGGGAGCTGTTTTTT. Amino acid sequence: CASSPGGRASGELFF.

As to this clone: The same CDR3 also results from other DNA sequences found in this sample. This chain uses TRBV5-1 with TRBJ2-5; 10 nucleotides match TRBD2. Germline V gene sequence: CDR1 SGHRS, CDR2 YFSETQ. The CDR3 runs to 15 residues. V lost 0 bases to trimming and J lost 1 base; unmatched junction nucleotides: 0. For the CDR3, the DNA is TGCGCCAGCAGCTTGGGGACTAGCGGCCAAGAGACCCAGTACTTC. This codes for CASSLGTSGQETQYF.

The chain employs TRBV12-5 and TRBJ2-1; 11 nucleotides agree with TRBD2. Germline V CDR1 and CDR2: LGHNT, FRNRAP. The CDR3 is made up of 17 amino acids. V was pared by 4 bases and J by 4 bases, with 9 bases of the junction left unmatched. The CDR3 DNA reads TGTGCTAGTGGTTCGAACTTAGCGGGAGGGCGGTACAATGAGCAGTTCTTC. Encoded protein: CASGSNLAGGRYNEQFF.

This rearrangement joins TRBV29-1 to TRBJ1-1; 10 bases are shared with TRBD1. The CDR3 spans 13 residues. Germline trimming cut 2 bases from V and 4 bases from J; bases unmatched to any gene: 1. Germline assignment: CDR1 SQVTM and CDR2 ANQGSEA. The CDR3 nucleotides read TGCAGCGTTGAAAGGACAGGGGGCACTGAAGCTTTCTTT. Protein sequence: CSVERTGGTEAFF. The complete variable domain, with remaining parts taken from reference TRBV29-1 and TRBJ1-1, reads SAVISQKPSRDICQRGTSLTIQCQVDSQVTMMFWYRQQPGQSLTLIATANQGSEATYESGFVIDKFPISRPNLTFSTLTVSNMSPEDSSIYLCSVERTGGTEAFFGQGTRLTVV.

The chain is built from TRBV5-8 and TRBJ1-3; D perhaps matches TRBD1 (5 bases). Trimming took off 0 bases at V and 1 base at J, with 8 bases between the two ends. CDR3 length equals 15 residues. Germline values: CDR1 SGHTS, CDR2 YDEGEE. The chain's CDR3 is CASSLGQSSGNTIYF. CDR3 nucleotide sequence: TGTGCCAGCAGCTTGGGACAGTCGTCTGGAAACACCATATATTTT.

The chain joins TRBV25-1 to TRBJ2-7; D call uncertain. Looked up from germline, CDR1 is MGHDK and CDR2 is SYGVNS. The V gene lost 5 bases and the J gene lost 2 bases, with 7 bases spanning the gap. The CDR3 is 12 residues long. CDR3 loop: CASSPHTYEQYF. For the CDR3, the DNA is TGTGCCAGCAGTCCTCACACCTACGAGCAGTACTTC.

The chain recombines TRBV11-2 with TRBJ2-5; D unclear. The CDR3 extends over 12 amino acids. Germline V gene data show CDR1 as SGHAT and CDR2 as FQNNGV. V was shortened by 1 base and J by 5 bases, with 5 bases between the two germline ends. In DNA form, the CDR3 reads TGTGCCAGCAGCTTAGCAGTGGAGACCCAGTACTTC. Translating it yields CASSLAVETQYF.

This chain joins TRBV10-2 and TRBJ1-5; 10 bases are a match to TRBD1. The CDR3 covers 14 residues. The trim removed 4 bases at V and 7 bases at J, leaving 4 bases unmatched. Germline V gene lookup returns CDR1 WSHSY and CDR2 SAAADI. The CDR3 nucleotides are TGCGCCAGCAGTGGGACAGGGGGTAGCCAGCCCCAGCATTTT. The encoded protein is CASSGTGGSQPQHF.

The genes are TRBV28 and TRBJ2-3; 9 bases align to TRBD2. J gave up 6 bases and V 5 bases, and 15 bases lay outside the gene matches. Germline CDR1 MDHEN, CDR2 SYDVKM. This CDR3 region has 17 residues. This CDR3 is CASSPMGLARDGDTQYF. DNA for the CDR3: TGTGCCAGCAGTCCCATGGGACTAGCTCGGGACGGGGATACGCAGTATTTT.

The table lists this clone with a count of one. The chain has TRBV27 and TRBJ2-5, with 12 nucleotides matching TRBD1. The CDR3 runs to 16 residues. Germline V gives CDR1 MNHEY, CDR2 SMNVEV (reference sequence). J lost 5 bases, V lost 6 bases, and 10 bases had no gene match. CDR3 DNA sequence: TGTGCCAGCAGGAATAACCGGGACAGGGGGCTCGAGACCCAGTACTTC. Amino acids: CASRNNRDRGLETQYF.

This chain links TRBV28 with TRBJ2-2; D is unclear. Per germline, CDR1 MDHEN and CDR2 SYDVKM. Trimming cost V 7 bases and J 4 bases, with 4 bases left between them. This CDR3 is built from 11 residues. Here the CDR3 reads CASTSTGELFF. CDR3 DNA sequence: TGTGCCAGCACCTCCACCGGGGAGCTGTTTTTT.

The chain joins TRBV5-1 to TRBJ1-2; tentatively, D is TRBD1 (5 bases). The CDR3 runs to 14 residues. The V and J ends lost 5 bases and 6 bases respectively, with 17 bases between them. The germline V gene encodes CDR1 SGHRS and CDR2 YFSETQ. CDR3 region: CASRGGVGVDGYTF. The CDR3 region has the DNA TGCGCCAGCAGGGGGGGAGTAGGAGTGGATGGCTACACCTTC.